This T cell receptor beta chain was recovered during a study of T cell responses to AZD1222 COVID-19 vaccine. The CDR3 is 14 residues long. The J segment lost 7 bases and the V segment lost 3 bases, leaving 8 bases of the junction unmatched. Germline V gene sequence: CDR1 GTSNPN, CDR2 SVGIG (reference sequence). Libraries were prepared by immunoSEQ multiplex PCR; TCRdb keeps only in-frame clonotypes and omits some of them. The sample yields around 70,000 clones, about 85% seen once. About this clone itself: Its target is unknown.

Second-dose recipients at about 4 or about 12 weeks were treated as one pooled group. Notes on the study in general: Dominant CD4 TCR responses targeted spike regions 160-218 and 743-854. Repertoire samples came only from after the peak T cell response.

V gene TRBV30 combines with J gene TRBJ2-1; 8 bases agree with TRBD2. The TCR was taken from an adult who received the AZD1222 COVID-19 vaccine. The specimen was peripheral blood, collected 28 days after the second AZD1222 dose. DNA of the CDR3: TGTGCCTGGAGAAGACTAGCGTCGGGGAATGAGCAGTTCTTC. It encodes CAWRRLASGNEQFF.